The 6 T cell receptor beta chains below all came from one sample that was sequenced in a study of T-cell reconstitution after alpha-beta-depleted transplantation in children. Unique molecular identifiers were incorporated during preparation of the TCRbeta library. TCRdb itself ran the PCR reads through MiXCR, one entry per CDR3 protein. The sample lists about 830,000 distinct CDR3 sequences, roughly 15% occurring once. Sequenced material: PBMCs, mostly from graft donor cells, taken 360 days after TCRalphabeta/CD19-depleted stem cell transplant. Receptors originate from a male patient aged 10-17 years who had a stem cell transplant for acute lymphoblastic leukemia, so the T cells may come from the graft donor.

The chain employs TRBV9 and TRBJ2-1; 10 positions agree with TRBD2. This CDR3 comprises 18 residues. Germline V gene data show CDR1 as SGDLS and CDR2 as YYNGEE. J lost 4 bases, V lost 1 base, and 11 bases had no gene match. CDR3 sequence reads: CASSVSQASGRSYNEQFF. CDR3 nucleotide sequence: TGTGCCAGCAGCGTATCTCAGGCTAGCGGGAGATCTTACAATGAGCAGTTCTTC.

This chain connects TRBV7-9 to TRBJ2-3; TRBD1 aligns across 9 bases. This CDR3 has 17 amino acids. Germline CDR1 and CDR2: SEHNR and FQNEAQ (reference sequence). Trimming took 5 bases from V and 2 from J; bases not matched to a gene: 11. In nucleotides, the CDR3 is TGTGCCAGCAGCCCAGCGCCCCGGACAGGGGTCACAGATACGCAGTATTTT. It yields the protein CASSPAPRTGVTDTQYF.

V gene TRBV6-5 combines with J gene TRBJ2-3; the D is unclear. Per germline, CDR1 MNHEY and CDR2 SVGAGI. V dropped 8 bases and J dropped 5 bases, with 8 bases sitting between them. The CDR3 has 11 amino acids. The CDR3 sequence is CASSMQDTQYF. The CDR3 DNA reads TGTGCCAGCTCGATGCAAGATACGCAGTATTTT.

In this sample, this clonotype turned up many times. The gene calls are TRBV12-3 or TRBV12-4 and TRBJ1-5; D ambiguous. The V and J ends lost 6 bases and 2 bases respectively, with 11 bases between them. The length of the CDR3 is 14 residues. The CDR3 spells CASRKQRGNQPQHF. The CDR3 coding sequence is TGTGCCAGCAGAAAACAGAGAGGCAATCAGCCCCAGCATTTT.

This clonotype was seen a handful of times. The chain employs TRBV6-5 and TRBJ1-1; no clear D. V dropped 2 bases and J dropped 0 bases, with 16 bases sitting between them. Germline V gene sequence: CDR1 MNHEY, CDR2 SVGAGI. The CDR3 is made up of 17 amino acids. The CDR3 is CASSYGWAPGLNTEAFF. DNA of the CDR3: TGTGCCAGCAGTTACGGTTGGGCCCCGGGGTTGAACACTGAAGCTTTCTTT.

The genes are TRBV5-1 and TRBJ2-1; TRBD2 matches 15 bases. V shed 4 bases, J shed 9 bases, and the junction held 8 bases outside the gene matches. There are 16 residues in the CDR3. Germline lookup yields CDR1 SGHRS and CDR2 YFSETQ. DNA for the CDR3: TGCGCCAGCAGCATCGGACCGGGACTAGCGGGAGGTGAGCAGTTCTTC. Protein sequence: CASSIGPGLAGGEQFF.